These 19 T cell receptor beta chains came from one sample sequenced in a study of blood T cell repertoires in COVID-19. TCRdb keeps only in-frame clones here, not all; method: immunoSEQ multiplex PCR. Here the sample spans about 160,000 clones, roughly 89% being singletons. The sample was peripheral blood. The receptors stem from a woman aged 55-75 years who had recovered from COVID-19.

Only one count was recorded for this clone. This sequence joins TRBV7-6 and TRBJ2-5, with TRBD2 identical over 8 bases. The CDR3 is made up of 16 amino acids. Trimming cost V 2 bases and J 3 bases; bases outside gene matches: 8. CDR1 SGHVS and CDR2 FNYEAQ come from the germline V gene. As DNA, the CDR3 is TGTGCCAGCAGCTTATCTCGGGGACTAGAAGAAGAGACCCAGTACTTC. Encoded protein: CASSLSRGLEEETQYF.

The genes are TRBV3-1 (or the pseudogene TRBV3-2) and TRBJ2-5; D may be TRBD1 (6 bases). This CDR3 is built from 13 residues. Looked up from germline, CDR1 is LGHDT and CDR2 is YNNKEL (reference sequence). The germline V and J ends were trimmed by 4 bases and 2 bases, with 8 bases remaining between them. The CDR3 region is CASSPDRQETQYF. The CDR3 DNA is TGTGCCAGCAGCCCCGACAGGCAAGAGACCCAGTACTTC.

The chain recombines TRBV5-1 with TRBJ2-1; 10 bases align to TRBD1. This CDR3 has 14 amino acids. CDR1 SGHRS and CDR2 YFSETQ come from the germline V gene. With V trimmed by 0 bases and J by 6 bases, 0 bases remained unmatched. The DNA for the CDR3 is TGCGCCAGCAGCTTGGGGGACAGGGGCAATGAGCAGTTCTTC. It is translated as CASSLGDRGNEQFF.

The J gene is TRBJ2-3, the V gene TRBV5-5, with a weak D call TRBD2 (5 bases). The CDR3 runs to 14 residues. Trimming pared 4 bases from V and 1 base from J, leaving 10 bases between. CDR1 and CDR2 from the germline V gene are SGHKS and YYEKEE (reference sequence). The CDR3 is CASSDPAGTDTQYF. The CDR3 bases are TGTGCCAGCAGCGACCCAGCGGGCACAGATACGCAGTATTTT.

This clone was seen only once. This chain uses TRBV16 with TRBJ1-3; tentatively, D is TRBD1 (6 bases). Germline V gives CDR1 KGHSY, CDR2 FQNENV. V shed 2 bases and J shed 0 bases, with 11 bases lying between them. CDR3 length: 16 residues. The CDR3 sequence is CASSQRQDPSGNTIYF. The CDR3 coding sequence is TGTGCCAGCAGCCAAAGACAGGACCCCTCTGGAAACACCATATATTTT.

This rearrangement joins TRBV7-3 to TRBJ1-1, with 9 bases fitting TRBD1. The CDR3 is 15 amino acids. CDR1 SGHTA and CDR2 FQGTGA come from the germline V gene. The trim removed 0 bases at V and 1 base at J, leaving 0 bases unmatched. The CDR3 bases are TGTGCCAGCAGCTTAACGGGACAGGGGAACACTGAAGCTTTCTTT. As protein: CASSLTGQGNTEAFF.

This clone has only one observation. The V gene is TRBV29-1, the J gene TRBJ2-3; D may be TRBD1 (5 bases). The CDR3 runs 13 residues. Germline CDR1 SQVTM, CDR2 ANQGSEA. V shed 4 bases and J shed 6 bases, with 14 bases lying between them. CDR3 sequence reads: CSVGPQGTDTQYF. CDR3 bases: TGCAGCGTTGGCCCGCAGGGAACGGATACGCAGTATTTT.

This chain uses TRBV7-2 with TRBJ2-2, with D hard to call. Germline CDR1 reads SGHTA; CDR2 reads FQGNSA. CDR3 length: 14 residues. V dropped 4 bases and J dropped 0 bases, with 6 bases sitting between them. Here the CDR3 DNA reads TGTGCCAGCAGCTATGCGACGAACACCGGGGAGCTGTTTTTT. Translating it yields CASSYATNTGELFF.

The V call is TRBV24-1, the J call TRBJ2-3, with TRBD1 identical over 7 bases. The CDR3 runs 14 residues. From germline, CDR1 is KGHDR and CDR2 SFDVKD. V lost 9 bases, J lost 0 bases, and 5 bases stayed unmatched. DNA of the CDR3: TGTGCCACCCGGGACAGCCATAGCACAGATACGCAGTATTTT. Its translation is CATRDSHSTDTQYF.

This clone was counted a single time. The J gene is TRBJ2-3, the V gene TRBV18, with 13 bases identical to TRBD2. This CDR3 is 15 amino acids long. Germline V gene lookup returns CDR1 KGHSH and CDR2 LQKENI. After removal of 6 bases from V and 5 bases from J, the junction contained 5 bases not matched to a gene. The CDR3 sequence is CASSPRTSGGDTQYF. Here the CDR3 DNA reads TGTGCCAGCTCTCCTAGGACTAGCGGGGGAGATACGCAGTATTTT.

This clone has only one observation. This chain uses TRBV19 with TRBJ1-2, with D perhaps matching TRBD1 (6 bases). Trimming removed 10 bases from V and 8 bases from J, with 20 bases in between. Germline lookup yields CDR1 LNHDA and CDR2 SQIVND (reference sequence). CDR3 size: 13 residues. The DNA for the CDR3 is TGTGCCACCGATAATAGGGGGGGAGAGGGCTACACCTTC. The encoded protein is CATDNRGGEGYTF.

The chain employs TRBV11-3 and TRBJ2-1; 10 nucleotides align to TRBD2. This CDR3 spans 13 amino acids. From germline, CDR1 is SGHNT and CDR2 YENEEA. V shed 4 bases, J shed 8 bases, and the junction held 2 bases outside the gene matches. CDR3 sequence: CASSSLAGYEQFF. In DNA form, the CDR3 reads TGTGCCAGCAGCTCACTAGCGGGGTATGAGCAGTTCTTC.

The chain has TRBV5-4 and TRBJ2-7; a weak D match, TRBD2 (6 bases). The CDR3 extends over 14 amino acids. CDR1 and CDR2 from the germline V gene are SGHNT and YYREEE (reference sequence). Trimming took off 3 bases at V and 0 bases at J, with 10 bases between the two ends. The CDR3 sequence is CASSSGLLSYEQYF. The CDR3 region has the DNA TGTGCCAGCAGCTCGGGACTTCTCTCCTACGAGCAGTACTTC.

The chain recombines TRBV5-1 with TRBJ1-3, with TRBD1 as a possible D gene (5 bases). The CDR3 runs 14 residues. Trimming stripped 3 bases from V and 4 bases from J, with 11 bases between. CDR1 and CDR2 from the germline V gene are SGHRS and YFSETQ. CDR3 residues: CASSWGVGGNTIYF. DNA for the CDR3: TGCGCCAGCAGCTGGGGGGTCGGCGGAAACACCATATATTTT.

The chain employs TRBV28 and TRBJ1-1; weak D call: TRBD1 (5 bases). With 4 bases removed from V and 11 bases from J, the gap between germline ends came to 23 bases. Per the germline V gene, CDR1 is MDHEN and CDR2 is SYDVKM. The CDR3 covers 15 residues. The CDR3, as DNA: TGTGCCAGCAGTTCCTCAAGGCGGCCAGGGTCCAGCGCTTTCTTT. Its translation is CASSSSRRPGSSAFF.

The chain uses TRBV28 and TRBJ1-5; tentatively, D is TRBD1 (6 bases). Per the germline V gene, CDR1 is MDHEN and CDR2 is SYDVKM. The CDR3 contains 15 residues. Trimming stripped 5 bases from V and 4 bases from J, with 15 bases between. CDR3 nucleotide sequence: TGTGCCAGCAGTCCCGCAGGGGTTCGTAATCAGCCCCAGCATTTT. Residues: CASSPAGVRNQPQHF.

This CDR3 is CASPRQSKSLRAYEQYF. The CDR3 DNA is TGTGCCAGTCCGAGACAGAGTAAAAGCCTAAGAGCCTACGAGCAGTACTTC. The chain uses TRBV19 and TRBJ2-7; the D gene is possibly TRBD1 (5 bases). Germline CDR1 LNHDA, CDR2 SQIVND (reference sequence). V dropped 8 bases and J dropped 2 bases, with 25 bases sitting between them. The length of the CDR3 is 17 residues.

This sequence joins TRBV3-1 (or the pseudogene TRBV3-2) and TRBJ2-5; a possible D gene is TRBD2 (5 bases). The V end was cut by 1 base, the J end by 4 bases, with 19 bases between. Germline CDR1 is LGHDT and CDR2 is YNNKEL (reference sequence). The CDR3 covers 17 residues. As DNA, the CDR3 is TGTGCCAGCAGCCAAGGGATTGGACTCATGAAGTTAGAGACCCAGTACTTC. Its translation: CASSQGIGLMKLETQYF.

The V and J genes are TRBV4-2 and TRBJ1-4; D call uncertain. V shed 2 bases and J shed 3 bases, with 10 bases lying between them. Germline CDR1 LGHNA, CDR2 YNFKEQ. CDR3 size: 15 residues. CDR3 loop: CASSQNREANEKLFF. The CDR3 DNA sequence: TGTGCCAGCAGCCAAAACCGAGAGGCTAATGAAAAACTGTTTTTT.